The clone carrying this TCR beta chain was counted a few times. Its antigen is currently unknown. This specimen comes from a study of blood T cells in healthy people across ages. Regarding the study as a whole: Measured against age, TCR beta diversity per million T cells decreased in a roughly linear manner. Compared with aged donors, long-lived donors showed fewer expanded clones, suggesting selection.

Alongside a J-beta primer mix, a sample-barcoded 5' primer served in a second PCR lasting about 7 to 12 cycles. TCRdb ran MiXCR on the 5' RACE reads and lists one entry per CDR3 protein. Among about 1,500,000 distinct CDR3 sequences, 28% were seen once, and the ten largest hold more than 6%. Each donor supplied roughly 9.1 milliliters of peripheral blood. Sequenced sample: blood. The TCR was taken from a woman aged 25-40 years in good health.

CDR3 sequence reads: CSATVLGSGGDEQFF. The CDR3 region has the DNA TGCAGTGCTACCGTACTAGGTAGCGGCGGTGATGAGCAGTTCTTC. J is TRBJ2-1 and V is TRBV20-1, with D perhaps TRBD2 (6 bases). CDR3 length: 15 residues. Trimming cost V 4 bases and J 8 bases, with 21 bases left between them. Germline lookup yields CDR1 DFQATT and CDR2 SNEGSKA (reference sequence).